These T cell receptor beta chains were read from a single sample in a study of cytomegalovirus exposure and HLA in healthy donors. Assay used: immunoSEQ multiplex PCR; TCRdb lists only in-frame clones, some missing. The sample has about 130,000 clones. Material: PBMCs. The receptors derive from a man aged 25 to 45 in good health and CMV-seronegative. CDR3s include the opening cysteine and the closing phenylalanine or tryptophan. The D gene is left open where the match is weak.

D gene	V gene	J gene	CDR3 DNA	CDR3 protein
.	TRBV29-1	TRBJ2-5	TGCAGCGTTGTGGGGGGAGGGAGGGGGTACCAAGAGACCCAGTACTTC	CSVVGGGRGYQETQYF
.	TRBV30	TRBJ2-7	TGTGCCTGGACAGGGGTTTCCTACGAGCAGTACTTC	CAWTGVSYEQYF
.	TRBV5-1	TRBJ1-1	TGCGCCAGCAGCCTGGGATACTTCAACACTGAAGCTTTCTTT	CASSLGYFNTEAFF
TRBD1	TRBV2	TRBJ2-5	TGTGCCAGCATGGTAGACAGGGGCCAAGAGACCCAGTACTTC	CASMVDRGQETQYF
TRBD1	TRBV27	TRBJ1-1	TGTGCCAGCAGTTCGATCCTCGGGACAGAGACCACTGAAGCTTTCTTT	CASSSILGTETTEAFF
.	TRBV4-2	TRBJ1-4	TGTGCCAGCAGCCAAGAATCCGGTTCGCGGATTAATGAAAAACTGTTTTTT	CASSQESGSRINEKLFF
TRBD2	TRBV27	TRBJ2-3	TGTGCCAGCAGTTCTACACTAGCGGGAGGAGATACGCAGTATTTT	CASSSTLAGGDTQYF
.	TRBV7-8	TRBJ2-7	TGTGCCAGCAGCTGGGAGGCGAGCGTCGGGGTTACCTACGAGCAGTACTTC	CASSWEASVGVTYEQYF
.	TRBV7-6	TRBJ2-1	TGTGCCAGCAGCCCGATTTCGGGCAATGAGCAGTTCTTC	CASSPISGNEQFF
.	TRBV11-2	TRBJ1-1	TGTGCCAGCAGCTTTGAGGGAAGGACTGAAGCTTTCTTT	CASSFEGRTEAFF
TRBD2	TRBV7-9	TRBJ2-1	TGTGCCACTGTGGGGACTAGCGGTTACAATGAGCAGTTCTTC	CATVGTSGYNEQFF
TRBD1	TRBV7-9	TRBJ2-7	TGTGCCAGCAGCTTATCGACAGGGGCTACCTACGAGCAGTACTTC	CASSLSTGATYEQYF
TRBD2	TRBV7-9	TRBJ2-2	TGTGCCAGCAGCTCAGGACTAGCGGCCCGAGGAGCCGGGGAGCTGTTTTTT	CASSSGLAARGAGELFF
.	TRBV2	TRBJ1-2	TGTGCCAGCAAGAGGGATAGCTATGGCTACACCTTC	CASKRDSYGYTF
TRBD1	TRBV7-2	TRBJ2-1	TGTGCCAGCAGCTTACAGACAGGGGGCAATGAGCAGTTCTTC	CASSLQTGGNEQFF
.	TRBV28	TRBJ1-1	TGTGCCAGCAGTTTAATCCAGGGGCCGAACACTGAAGCTTTCTTT	CASSLIQGPNTEAFF
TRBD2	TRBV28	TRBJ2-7	TGTGCCAGCAGTTCGGGAGGGGGGAGCTCCTACGAGCAGTACTTC	CASSSGGGSSYEQYF
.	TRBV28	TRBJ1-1	TGTGCCAGCAGTTTTTTGGGGGGGGTCCCTGAAGCTTTCTTT	CASSFLGGVPEAFF
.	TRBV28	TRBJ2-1	TGTGCCAGCACTAAGGACAGATACAATGAGCAGTTCTTC	CASTKDRYNEQFF
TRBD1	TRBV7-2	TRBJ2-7	TGTGCCAGCAGCCAGGGACAGGGGGCGCTTCAAGGCTACGAGCAGTACTTC	CASSQGQGALQGYEQYF
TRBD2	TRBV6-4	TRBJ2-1	TGTGCCAGCAGTGACTGGACTAGCGGCCGAGTTGGTGAGCAGTTCTTC	CASSDWTSGRVGEQFF
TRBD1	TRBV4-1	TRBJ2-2	TGCGCCAGCAGCCCGGGGCTCGGACAGGGAAGAACCGGGGAGCTGTTTTTT	CASSPGLGQGRTGELFF
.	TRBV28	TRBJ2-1	TGTGCCAGCTCCGAACGGAATGAGCAGTTCTTC	CASSERNEQFF
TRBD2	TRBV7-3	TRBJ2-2	TGTGCCAGCAGGCGGCCGGGACTAGCGGGCACCGGGGAGCTGTTTTTT	CASRRPGLAGTGELFF
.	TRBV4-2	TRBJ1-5	TGTGCCAGCAGCCAATTTGGCCAGCCCCAGCATTTT	CASSQFGQPQHF
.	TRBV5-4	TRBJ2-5	TGTGCCAGCAGCTTGGACACAGGCCAAGAGACCCAGTACTTC	CASSLDTGQETQYF
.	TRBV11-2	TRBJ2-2	TGTGCCAGCAGCTTAGCGGTCGTGGTCGGGGAGCTGTTTTTT	CASSLAVVVGELFF
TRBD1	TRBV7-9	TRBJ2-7	TGTGCCAGTAGGGACAGCCTTACCTACGAGCAGTACTTC	CASRDSLTYEQYF
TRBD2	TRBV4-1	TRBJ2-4	TGCGCCAGCAGCCGGGTTCTAGCGGGCGGGACCAAAAACATTCAGTACTTC	CASSRVLAGGTKNIQYF
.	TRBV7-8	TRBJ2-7	TGTGCCAGCAGCCCGAAGACAGTCGCAAGGGGCGAGCAGTACTTC	CASSPKTVARGEQYF
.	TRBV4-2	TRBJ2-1	TGTGCCAGCAGCCAATTTATTTCCAATGAGCAGTTCTTC	CASSQFISNEQFF
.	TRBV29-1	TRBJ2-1	TGCAGCGTTGTGGCATCCGACTACAATGAGCAGTTCTTC	CSVVASDYNEQFF
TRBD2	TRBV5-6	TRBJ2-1	TGTGCCAGCGGGGGGGTAGGTGGCATAGAATCCTACAATGAGCAGTTCTTC	CASGGVGGIESYNEQFF
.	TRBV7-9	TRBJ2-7	TGTGCCAGCAGCCCGACTGCAACCTACGAGCAGTACTTC	CASSPTATYEQYF
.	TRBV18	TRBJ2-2	TGTGCCAGCTCACCACCATCCCCGACCGGGGAGCTGTTTTTT	CASSPPSPTGELFF
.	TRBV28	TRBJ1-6	TGTGCCAGCAGTTCCGGCGAGGGAACCCTCCACTTT	CASSSGEGTLHF
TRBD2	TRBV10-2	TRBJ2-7	TGCGCCAGCAGTGGGACTAGCGTCTCCTACGAGCAGTACTTC	CASSGTSVSYEQYF
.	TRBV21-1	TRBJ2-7	TGTTCTGGGAGACGCTACGAGCAGTACTTC	CSGRRYEQYF
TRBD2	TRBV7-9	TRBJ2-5	TGTGCCAGCAGCTCGGGACTAGCGGGGGGACAAGAGACCCAGTACTTC	CASSSGLAGGQETQYF
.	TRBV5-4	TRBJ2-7	TGTGCCAGCAGCTTGGGTTCAGGGGCCTACGAGCAGTACTTC	CASSLGSGAYEQYF
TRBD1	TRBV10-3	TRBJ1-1	TGTGCCATCAGTGATAGGACCCAGGGGGACGCTTTCTTT	CAISDRTQGDAFF
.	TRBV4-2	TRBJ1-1	TGTGCCAGCAGCCAAGACGGGGGGGTTGACACTGAAGCTTTCTTT	CASSQDGGVDTEAFF
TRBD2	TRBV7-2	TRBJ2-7	TGTGCCAGCAGCTTAGAAGCGGCTAGCGGGAGTCACGAGCAGTACTTC	CASSLEAASGSHEQYF
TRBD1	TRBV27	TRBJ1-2	TGTGCCAGCAGTAGGGACAGGGGTGGCTATGGCTACACCTTC	CASSRDRGGYGYTF
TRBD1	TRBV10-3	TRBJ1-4	TGTGCCATCAGTGAGGGGACAGGCCGTGAAAAACTGTTTTTT	CAISEGTGREKLFF
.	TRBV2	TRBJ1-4	TGTGCCAGCATACGGGACATCCCCAATGAAAAACTGTTTTTT	CASIRDIPNEKLFF
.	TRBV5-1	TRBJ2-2	TGCGCCAGCAAATCAGGGTACGCGAACACCGGGGAGCTGTTTTTT	CASKSGYANTGELFF
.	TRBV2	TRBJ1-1	TGTGCCAGCGGCAAGGACAGTGTGACAAACACTGAAGCTTTCTTT	CASGKDSVTNTEAFF
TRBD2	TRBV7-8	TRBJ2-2	TGTGCCAGCAGCTTAGACCGCCCACTAGCGGGAGGGCCTAAGGACACCGGGGAGCTGTTTTTT	CASSLDRPLAGGPKDTGELFF
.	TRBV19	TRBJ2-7	TGTGCCAGTAGTATTAATCTGTCCTACGAGCAGTACTTC	CASSINLSYEQYF
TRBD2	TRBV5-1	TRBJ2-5	TGCGCCAGCAGTTCTCTAGCGGGAGGGCGAGAGACCCAGTACTTC	CASSSLAGGRETQYF
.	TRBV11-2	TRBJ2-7	TGTGCCAGCAGCTCATACCCCCAGGTAGCGGAGTTCTACGAGCAGTACTTC	CASSSYPQVAEFYEQYF
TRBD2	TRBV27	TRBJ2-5	TGTGCCAGCAGTCGGACTAGCGACGAGACCCAGTACTTC	CASSRTSDETQYF
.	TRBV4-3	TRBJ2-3	TGCGCCAGCAGCCAAGACAGAGCTAGCATCGTAGATACGCAGTATTTT	CASSQDRASIVDTQYF
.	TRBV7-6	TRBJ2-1	TGTGCCAGCAGCTTAGTGTCTCCCAATGAGCAGTTCTTC	CASSLVSPNEQFF
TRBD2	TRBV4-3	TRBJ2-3	TGCGCCAGCAGCCAGACTCTAGCGGGAGTAAAGTCAGATACGCAGTATTTT	CASSQTLAGVKSDTQYF
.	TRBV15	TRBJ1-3	TGTGCCACCAGCGTGGACAAGGGGATCTCTGGAAACACCATATATTTT	CATSVDKGISGNTIYF
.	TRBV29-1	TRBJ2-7	TGCAGCGTTGTACGGCAGGGGGGTAACCACGAGCAGTACTTC	CSVVRQGGNHEQYF